These 20 T cell receptor beta chains originate from one sample sequenced in a study of blood T cell repertoires in COVID-19 (dated by TCRdb to the early 2020s). Library construction relied on the immunoSEQ multiplex PCR assay. The source is immuneACCESS, and TCRdb retained only in-frame sequences with V and J called. Part of the clones is not carried over; for the studies checked, unresolved V genes explain less than half of this, and the remainder is unexplained. The sample records more than 150,000 clones, around four fifths of which are singletons. Of the sample, 13% falls within the top ten clones. Sequencing was carried out using peripheral blood. Receptors were obtained from a man in his sixties or seventies who had recovered from COVID-19.

This clone was counted many times. V gene TRBV20-1 combines with J gene TRBJ1-2, with D unclear. The CDR3 consists of 11 residues. Germline V gene data show CDR1 as DFQATT and CDR2 as SNEGSKA (reference sequence). V was cut by 6 bases and J by 0 bases, with 5 bases left in between. The CDR3 is CSAQTNYGYTF. DNA of the CDR3: TGCAGTGCACAGACTAACTATGGCTACACCTTC.

The genes are TRBV10-1 and TRBJ1-5, with a weak D call TRBD1 (5 bases). The CDR3 is 13 residues long. The V and J ends lost 7 bases and 2 bases respectively, with 9 bases between them. Germline-derived CDR1 and CDR2 are WNHNN and SYGVQD (reference sequence). The CDR3 here is CASNWGGNQPQHF. CDR3 coding DNA: TGCGCCAGCAATTGGGGGGGCAATCAGCCCCAGCATTTT.

Concerning this clone itself: This same CDR3 is encoded by further DNA sequences in the sample. In DNA, the CDR3 is TGTGCCAGTAGTATATTGACTAGCGGGAGGGAGACCCAGTACTTC. Its protein is CASSILTSGRETQYF. The rearrangement links TRBV19 to TRBJ2-5, with TRBD2 matching 13 bases. Germline assignment: CDR1 LNHDA and CDR2 SQIVND (reference sequence). This CDR3 has 15 residues. After removal of 2 bases from V and 5 bases from J, the junction contained 2 bases not matched to a gene.

There are a few counts of this clone. V usage is TRBV18 and J usage is TRBJ2-2, with TRBD2 matching over 9 bases. Germline V gene lookup returns CDR1 KGHSH and CDR2 LQKENI. CDR3 length: 16 amino acids. Losses at the gene ends were 3 bases for V and 3 bases for J; bases not matched to a gene: 5. The CDR3 protein is CASSPSLAGDTGELFF. DNA for the CDR3: TGTGCCAGCTCACCGAGCTTAGCGGGAGACACCGGGGAGCTGTTTTTT.

The chain joins TRBV5-5 to TRBJ1-4; 8 bases fit TRBD1. Germline values: CDR1 SGHKS, CDR2 YYEKEE (reference sequence). The CDR3 covers 15 residues. J was trimmed by 1 base and V by 4 bases; bases with no gene match: 3. CDR3 nucleotides: TGTGCCAGCAGCAGTGGACAGGGAACTAATGAAAAACTGTTTTTT. Translation gives CASSSGQGTNEKLFF.

The chain couples TRBV27 to TRBJ2-3, with a possible D match to TRBD2 (5 bases). CDR3 length: 13 amino acids. The V end lost 3 bases, the J end lost 14 bases, and 18 bases lay between the germline ends. The V gene's germline CDR1 is MNHEY and CDR2 SMNVEV (reference sequence). CDR3 amino acids: CASSFERTPRGYF. CDR3 nucleotide sequence: TGTGCCAGCAGTTTTGAGCGGACCCCCCGAGGGTATTTT.

The gene calls are TRBV5-4 and TRBJ2-1; 9 bases line up with TRBD2. The J segment lost 0 bases and the V segment lost 0 bases, leaving 10 bases of the junction unmatched. This CDR3 has 19 residues. The V gene's germline CDR1 is SGHNT and CDR2 YYREEE (reference sequence). CDR3: CASSLVRLAGQYSYNEQFF. CDR3 nucleotides: TGTGCCAGCAGCTTGGTTCGGCTAGCGGGACAGTACTCCTACAATGAGCAGTTCTTC. Full variable domain (remainder filled in from reference TRBV5-4 and TRBJ2-1): ETGVTQSPTHLIKTRGQQVTLRCSSQSGHNTVSWYQQALGQGPQFIFQYYREEENGRGNFPPRFSGLQFPNYSSELNVNALELDDSALYLCASSLVRLAGQYSYNEQFFGPGTRLTVL.

J is TRBJ2-5 and V is TRBV6-5; D is unresolved. Per the germline V gene, CDR1 is MNHEY and CDR2 is SVGAGI. Trimming pared 6 bases from V and 5 bases from J, leaving 10 bases between. This CDR3 contains 12 residues. The CDR3 DNA reads as TGTGCCAGCAGCGTTTCCGGGGAGACCCAGTACTTC. Encoded protein: CASSVSGETQYF.

This chain uses TRBV29-1 with TRBJ2-3; 9 bases line up with TRBD2. V was clipped by 5 bases and J by 8 bases; unmatched bases: 14. Germline CDR1 is SQVTM and CDR2 is ANQGSEA. This CDR3 spans 15 amino acids. Written as DNA, the CDR3 is TGCAGCGTTTCCTATAGCGGGAGTGAAAGACCTACGCAGTATTTT. Amino acids: CSVSYSGSERPTQYF.

The rearrangement uses TRBV5-1 and TRBJ1-4; TRBD1 matches 7 bases. Germline assignment: CDR1 SGHRS and CDR2 YFSETQ. The CDR3 is 15 residues long. The ends lost 2 bases at V and 6 bases at J; junction bases unmatched: 7. CDR3 nucleotide sequence: TGCGCCAGCAGCTTAAATACAGGGGAGGATGAAAAACTGTTTTTT. Translated: CASSLNTGEDEKLFF.

The rearrangement joins TRBV5-1 to TRBJ2-7, with a weak D call TRBD1 (5 bases). The CDR3 runs 15 residues. V lost 0 bases and J 3 bases, leaving 13 bases between the germline ends. The germline V gene has CDR1 SGHRS and CDR2 YFSETQ. Here the CDR3 reads CASSLAIGDDYEQYF. CDR3 sequence (DNA): TGCGCCAGCAGCTTGGCAATAGGGGATGACTACGAGCAGTACTTC.

The chain links TRBV6-5 to TRBJ1-4; TRBD1 is a possible D gene (6 bases). Trimming stripped 5 bases from V and 5 bases from J, with 15 bases between. Germline assignment: CDR1 MNHEY and CDR2 SVGAGI. The CDR3 is 15 residues long. The CDR3 sequence: CASSNRASINEKLFF. CDR3 bases: TGTGCCAGCAGTAACAGGGCTTCAATAAATGAAAAACTGTTTTTT.

The chain recombines TRBV24-1 with TRBJ2-1; D is ambiguous. The CDR3 contains 12 residues. With 0 bases removed from V and 7 bases from J, the gap between germline ends came to 3 bases. The germline gives CDR1 KGHDR, CDR2 SFDVKD. Here the CDR3 DNA reads TGTGCCACCAGTGATTTGCAGAATGAGCAGTTCTTC. It yields the protein CATSDLQNEQFF.

V gene TRBV2 combines with J gene TRBJ1-5; a weak D match, TRBD1 (6 bases). Germline V gene data show CDR1 as SNHLY and CDR2 as FYNNEI. Trimming stripped 6 bases from V and 0 bases from J, with 12 bases between. This CDR3 has 15 amino acids. CDR3 region: CASRTGWFSNQPQHF. Here the CDR3 DNA reads TGTGCCAGCAGAACAGGGTGGTTTAGCAATCAGCCCCAGCATTTT.

The chain recombines TRBV5-5 with TRBJ2-2; the match to TRBD1 covers 9 bases. In germline, CDR1 is SGHKS, CDR2 YYEKEE (reference sequence). The V gene end was trimmed by 4 bases and the J gene end by 6 bases; junction bases not matched to a gene: 4. CDR3 length: 14 amino acids. The CDR3 region is CASSAQGAAGELFF. CDR3 DNA: TGTGCCAGCAGCGCACAGGGGGCTGCCGGGGAGCTGTTTTTT.

The rearrangement uses TRBV7-2 and TRBJ2-5; 9 bases agree with TRBD2. The CDR3 runs to 15 residues. Germline assignment: CDR1 SGHTA and CDR2 FQGNSA. V was clipped by 5 bases and J by 4 bases; unmatched bases: 8. CDR3 DNA sequence: TGTGCCAGCAGCCTCCCGACTAGCGGTACAGAGACCCAGTACTTC. It translates to CASSLPTSGTETQYF.

The chain carries TRBV12-3 or TRBV12-4 and TRBJ2-1, with D tentatively TRBD2 (5 bases). V was clipped by 2 bases and J by 8 bases, with 7 bases between them. The CDR3 sequence is 12 residues long. This CDR3 reads CASSLSGDEQFF. The CDR3 coding sequence is TGTGCCAGCAGTTTATCCGGGGATGAGCAGTTCTTC.

This chain links TRBV29-1 with TRBJ2-3; the match to TRBD2 covers 14 bases. Germline V gene sequence: CDR1 SQVTM, CDR2 ANQGSEA. V was clipped by 4 bases and J by 6 bases; unmatched bases: 6. The length of the CDR3 is 15 residues. The CDR3: CSVGTSGRSGDTQYF. The CDR3 DNA sequence: TGCAGCGTTGGGACTAGCGGGAGGTCGGGGGATACGCAGTATTTT.

The V call is TRBV14, the J call TRBJ1-2, with D possibly matching TRBD1 (5 bases). Trimming stripped 4 bases from V and 3 bases from J, with 9 bases between. There are 13 residues in the CDR3. Germline V gene data show CDR1 as SGHDN and CDR2 as FVKESK. The CDR3 is CASSRDSDYGYTF. The CDR3 nucleotides read TGTGCCAGCAGCCGAGACAGCGACTATGGCTACACCTTC.

The chain employs TRBV6-1 and TRBJ1-5; 7 nucleotides align to TRBD1. CDR1 is MNHNS and CDR2 is SASEGT in the germline V gene. V lost 3 bases to trimming and J lost 1 base; unmatched junction nucleotides: 9. This CDR3 comprises 17 residues. CDR3 loop: CASSEVVTGPSNQPQHF. CDR3 nucleotide sequence: TGTGCCAGCAGTGAGGTTGTGACAGGGCCAAGCAATCAGCCCCAGCATTTT.